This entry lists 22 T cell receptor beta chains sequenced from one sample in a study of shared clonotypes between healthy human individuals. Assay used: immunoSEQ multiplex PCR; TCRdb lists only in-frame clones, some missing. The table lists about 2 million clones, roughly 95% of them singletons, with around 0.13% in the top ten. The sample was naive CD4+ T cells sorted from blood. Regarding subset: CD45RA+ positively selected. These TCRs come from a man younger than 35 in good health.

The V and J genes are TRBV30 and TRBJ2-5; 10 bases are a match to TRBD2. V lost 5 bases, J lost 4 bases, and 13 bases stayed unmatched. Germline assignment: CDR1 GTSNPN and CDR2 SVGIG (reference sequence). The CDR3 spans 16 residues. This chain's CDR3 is CAWDTDLAGGGETQYF. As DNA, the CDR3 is TGTGCCTGGGATACCGACTTAGCGGGGGGAGGAGAGACCCAGTACTTC. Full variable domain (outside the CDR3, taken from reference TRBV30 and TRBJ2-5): SQTIHQWPATLVQPVGSPLSLECTVEGTSNPNLYWYRQAAGRGLQLLFYSVGIGQISSEVPQNLSASRPQDRQFILSSKKLLLSDSGFYLCAWDTDLAGGGETQYFGPGTRLLVL.

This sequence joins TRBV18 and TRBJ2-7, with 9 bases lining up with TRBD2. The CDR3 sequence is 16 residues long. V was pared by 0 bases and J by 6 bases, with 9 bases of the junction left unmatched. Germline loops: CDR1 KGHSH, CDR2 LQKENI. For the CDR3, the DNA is TGTGCCAGCTCACCACCCGGGACTAGCCTGCAAGGCGAGCAGTACTTC. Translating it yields CASSPPGTSLQGEQYF.

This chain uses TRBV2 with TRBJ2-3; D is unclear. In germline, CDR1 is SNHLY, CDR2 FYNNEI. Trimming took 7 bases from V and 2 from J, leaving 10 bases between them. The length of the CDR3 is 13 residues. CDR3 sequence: CASTTDLTDTQYF. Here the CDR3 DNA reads TGTGCCAGCACAACGGATCTCACAGATACGCAGTATTTT.

As DNA, the CDR3 is TGTGCCATCAGGGGTAGTGGGGGAGCTGGCTACGAGCAGTACTTC. It translates to CAIRGSGGAGYEQYF. The rearrangement links TRBV10-3 to TRBJ2-7; D is perhaps TRBD1 or TRBD2 (5 bases each). This CDR3 is built from 15 residues. V lost 6 bases and J lost 3, with 18 bases in between. Germline V gene lookup returns CDR1 ENHRY and CDR2 SYGVKD.

CDR3 DNA: TGTGCTAGTGGTTTGGTAGCAGGGGGTTCAAATGAGCAGTTCTTC. Translated: CASGLVAGGSNEQFF. This chain uses TRBV12-5 with TRBJ2-1; 7 bases line up with TRBD1. Germline assignment: CDR1 LGHNT and CDR2 FRNRAP. V was pared by 0 bases and J by 7 bases, with 6 bases of the junction left unmatched. CDR3 size: 15 residues. The full variable domain, with the rest looked up from reference TRBV12-5 and TRBJ2-1, is DARVTQTPRHKVTEMGQEVTMRCQPILGHNTVFWYRQTMMQGLELLAYFRNRAPLDDSGMPKDRFSAEMPDATLATLKIQPSEPRDSAVYFCASGLVAGGSNEQFFGPGTRLTVL.

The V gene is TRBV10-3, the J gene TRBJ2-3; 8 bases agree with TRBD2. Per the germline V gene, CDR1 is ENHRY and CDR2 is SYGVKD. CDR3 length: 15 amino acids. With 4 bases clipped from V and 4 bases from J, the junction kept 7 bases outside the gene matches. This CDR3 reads CAISGPGLDSDTQYF. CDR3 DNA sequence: TGTGCCATCAGTGGGCCGGGACTAGATTCAGATACGCAGTATTTT.

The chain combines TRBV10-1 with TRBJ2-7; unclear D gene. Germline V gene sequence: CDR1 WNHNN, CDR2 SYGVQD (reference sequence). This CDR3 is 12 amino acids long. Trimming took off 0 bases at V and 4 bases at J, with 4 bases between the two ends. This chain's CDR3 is CASSESQYEQYF. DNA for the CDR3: TGCGCCAGCAGTGAGTCACAGTACGAGCAGTACTTC.

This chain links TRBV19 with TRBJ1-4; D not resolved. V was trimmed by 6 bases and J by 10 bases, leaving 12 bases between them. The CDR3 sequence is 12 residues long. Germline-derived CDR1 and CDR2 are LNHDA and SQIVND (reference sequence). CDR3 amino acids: CASSSGLGKLFF. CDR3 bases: TGTGCCAGTAGCTCCGGGCTGGGAAAACTGTTTTTT.

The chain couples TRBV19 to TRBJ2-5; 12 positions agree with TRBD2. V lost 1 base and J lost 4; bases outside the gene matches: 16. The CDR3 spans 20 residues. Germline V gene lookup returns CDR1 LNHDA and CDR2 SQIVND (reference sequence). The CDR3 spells CASSIVATSGSPSRGETQYF. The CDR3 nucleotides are TGTGCCAGTAGTATAGTTGCGACTAGCGGGAGCCCTTCGCGGGGAGAGACCCAGTACTTC.

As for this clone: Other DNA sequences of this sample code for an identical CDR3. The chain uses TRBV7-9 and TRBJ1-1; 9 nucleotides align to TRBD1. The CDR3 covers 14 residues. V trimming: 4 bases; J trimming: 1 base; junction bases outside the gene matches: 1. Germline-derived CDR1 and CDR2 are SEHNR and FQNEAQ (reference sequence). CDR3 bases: TGTGCCAGCAGCTCGACAGGGGGGAACACTGAAGCTTTCTTT. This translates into CASSSTGGNTEAFF.

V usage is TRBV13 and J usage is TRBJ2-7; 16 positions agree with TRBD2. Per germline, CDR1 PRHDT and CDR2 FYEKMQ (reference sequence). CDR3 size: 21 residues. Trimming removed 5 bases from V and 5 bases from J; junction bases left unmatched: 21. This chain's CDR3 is CASSPPGLAGGPETAGDEQYF. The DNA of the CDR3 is TGTGCCAGCAGCCCCCCGGGACTAGCGGGAGGGCCTGAGACCGCTGGGGACGAGCAGTACTTC.

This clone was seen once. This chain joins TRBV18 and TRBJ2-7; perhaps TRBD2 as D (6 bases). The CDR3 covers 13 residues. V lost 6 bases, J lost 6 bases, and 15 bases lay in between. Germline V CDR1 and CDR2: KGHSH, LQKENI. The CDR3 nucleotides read TGTGCCAGCTCTCCGGGGGTGGAGGGCGAGCAGTACTTC. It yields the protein CASSPGVEGEQYF.

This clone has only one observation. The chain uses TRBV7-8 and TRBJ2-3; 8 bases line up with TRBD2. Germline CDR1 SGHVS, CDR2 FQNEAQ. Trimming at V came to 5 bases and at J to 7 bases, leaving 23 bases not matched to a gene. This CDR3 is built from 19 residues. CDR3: CASSPAGGGTTLTPYTQYF. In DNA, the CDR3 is TGTGCCAGCAGCCCCGCGGGCGGGGGGACCACCCTTACACCCTATACGCAGTATTTT. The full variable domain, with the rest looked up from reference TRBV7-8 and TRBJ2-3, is GAGVSQSPRYKVAKRGQDVALRCDPISGHVSLFWYQQALGQGPEFLTYFQNEAQLDKSGLPSDRFFAERPEGSVSTLKIQRTQQEDSAVYLCASSPAGGGTTLTPYTQYFGPGTRLTVL.

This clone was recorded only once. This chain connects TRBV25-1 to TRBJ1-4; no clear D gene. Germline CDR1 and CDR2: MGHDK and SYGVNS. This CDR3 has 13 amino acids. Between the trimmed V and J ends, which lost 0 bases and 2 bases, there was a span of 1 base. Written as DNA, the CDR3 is TGTGCCAGCAGTGAATACACTAATGAAAAACTGTTTTTT. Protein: CASSEYTNEKLFF.

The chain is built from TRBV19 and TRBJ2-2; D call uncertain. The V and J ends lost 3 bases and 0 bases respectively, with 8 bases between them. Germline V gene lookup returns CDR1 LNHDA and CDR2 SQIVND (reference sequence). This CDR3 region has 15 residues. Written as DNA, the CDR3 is TGTGCCAGTAGTATTTGGGCAGCGAACACCGGGGAGCTGTTTTTT. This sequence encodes CASSIWAANTGELFF.

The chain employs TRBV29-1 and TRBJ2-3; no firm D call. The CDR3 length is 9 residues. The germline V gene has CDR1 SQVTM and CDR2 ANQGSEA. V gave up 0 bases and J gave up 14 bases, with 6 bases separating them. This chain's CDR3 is CSVEERRYF. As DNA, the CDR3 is TGCAGCGTTGAAGAGAGGCGGTATTTT.

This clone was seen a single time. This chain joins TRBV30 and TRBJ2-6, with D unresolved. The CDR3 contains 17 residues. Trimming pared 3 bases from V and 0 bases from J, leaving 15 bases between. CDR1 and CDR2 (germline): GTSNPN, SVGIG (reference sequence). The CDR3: CAWSTNIIPSGANVLTF. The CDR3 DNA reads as TGTGCCTGGAGCACGAACATCATTCCCTCTGGGGCCAACGTCCTGACTTTC. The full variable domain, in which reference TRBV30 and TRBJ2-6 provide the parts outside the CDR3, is SQTIHQWPATLVQPVGSPLSLECTVEGTSNPNLYWYRQAAGRGLQLLFYSVGIGQISSEVPQNLSASRPQDRQFILSSKKLLLSDSGFYLCAWSTNIIPSGANVLTFGAGSRLTVL.

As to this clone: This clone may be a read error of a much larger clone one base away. The CDR3 reads CASSLAENQPQHF. The CDR3 region has the DNA TGTGCCAGCAGCTTAGCGGAGAATCAGCCCCAGCATTTT. The genes are TRBV7-6 and TRBJ1-5; D uncertain. Germline assignment: CDR1 SGHVS and CDR2 FNYEAQ. The CDR3 has 13 residues. V lost 0 bases and J 4 bases, leaving 4 bases between the germline ends.

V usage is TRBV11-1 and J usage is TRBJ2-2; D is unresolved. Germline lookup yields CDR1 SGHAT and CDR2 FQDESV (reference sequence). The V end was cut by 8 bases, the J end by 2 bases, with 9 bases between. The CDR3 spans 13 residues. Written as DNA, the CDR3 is TGTGCCAGCTCGGGCAGTAACACCGGGGAGCTGTTTTTT. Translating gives CASSGSNTGELFF.

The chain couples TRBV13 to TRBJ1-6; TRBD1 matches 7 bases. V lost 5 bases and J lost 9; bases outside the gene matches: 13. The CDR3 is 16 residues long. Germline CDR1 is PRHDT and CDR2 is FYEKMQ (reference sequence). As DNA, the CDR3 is TGTGCCAGCAGCCGGCGCACCGGGACAGTTCCTTCACCCCTCCACTTT. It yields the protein CASSRRTGTVPSPLHF.

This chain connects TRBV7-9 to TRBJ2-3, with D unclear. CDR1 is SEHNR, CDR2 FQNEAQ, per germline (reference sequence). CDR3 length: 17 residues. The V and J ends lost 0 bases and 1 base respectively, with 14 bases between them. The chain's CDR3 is CASSLADGPGRTDTQYF. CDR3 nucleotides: TGTGCCAGCAGCTTAGCGGACGGGCCCGGCCGCACAGATACGCAGTATTTT.

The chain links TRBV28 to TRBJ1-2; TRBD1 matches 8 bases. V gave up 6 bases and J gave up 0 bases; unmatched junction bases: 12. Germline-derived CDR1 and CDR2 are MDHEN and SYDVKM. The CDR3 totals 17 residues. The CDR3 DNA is TGTGCCAGCAGGGCGAGGGACAGGTCTTTATCTAACTATGGCTACACCTTC. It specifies CASRARDRSLSNYGYTF.